The count of the clone carrying this T cell receptor beta chain is one. The antigen is unknown. This entry comes from a study of cytomegalovirus exposure and HLA in healthy donors. Findings and limits, study-wide: Earlier analysis yielded a pattern in which most TCR beta V segments were productive about 87% or about 30% of the time.

The PCR was carried out with 60 Vbeta primers and 13 Jbeta primers. Data came from immunoSEQ multiplex PCR; TCRdb stores just in-frame clones and leaves some out. Among a few hundred thousand clones listed, roughly 90% were seen once. Donors counted as nominally healthy when sampled, yet unrecorded immune exposures were likely. The CDR3 covers 18 residues. With 0 bases clipped from V and 4 bases from J, the junction kept 7 bases outside the gene matches. CDR1 and CDR2 (germline): MNHNS, SASEGT. The sequence was obtained from a woman aged 18-29 years in good health and CMV-seronegative. The J gene is TRBJ2-3, the V gene TRBV6-1; TRBD2 matches at 13 bases. The sample comprised PBMCs. DNA for the CDR3: TGTGCCAGCAGTGAAGCGCTACTAGCGGGGGGGCGAGCAGATACGCAGTATTTT. As protein: CASSEALLAGGRADTQYF.